This T cell receptor (beta chain) was observed in a study of T cell responses to AZD1222 COVID-19 vaccine. Study-wide context: Recipients boosted at about 4 weeks or about 12 weeks are pooled. Study outcomes and limitations: The repertoires were collected only after the peak T cell response. Mostly white British, mostly female donors; authors suggested clonal diversity may be underestimated. Close to half of all spike-specific TCRs reportedly target regions of the variants that are unmutated.

As to this clone: What it recognizes is unknown.

Assay used: immunoSEQ multiplex PCR; TCRdb lists only in-frame clones, some missing. The sample includes approximately 120,000 clones, 88% of them seen just once. The source of this sequence is an adult in good health. The sample here was peripheral blood, taken on day 0 of AZD1222 vaccination.

The CDR3 DNA reads TGTGCCAGCAGCCGATCCCGGACAGACACTGAAGCTTTCTTT. Amino acids: CASSRSRTDTEAFF. J is TRBJ1-1 and V is TRBV6-5; D may be TRBD1 (6 bases). This CDR3 spans 14 amino acids. V dropped 6 bases and J dropped 3 bases, with 14 bases sitting between them. The germline gives CDR1 MNHEY, CDR2 SVGAGI.